Listed below are T cell receptor beta chains from one sample, sequenced in a study of blood T cell repertoires in COVID-19. Assay: immunoSEQ multiplex PCR; the TCRdb copy retains only in-frame clones and omits some. The table includes approximately 190,000 clones, around 84% detected once. Sequenced input: peripheral blood. Every receptor here comes from a young man with active or convalescent COVID-19. Each CDR3 is given with its conserved first and last residue. Some rows mark clone size as missing; the rest say once, few, many or name a class of expanded clone.

TRBJ2-1	TRBV11-3	16	.	CASSFAGTSGSGEQFF
TRBJ2-1	TRBV5-1	14	.	CASRAGTADNEQFF
TRBJ1-6	TRBV6-4	16	few	CASRRNGQADNSPLHF
TRBJ2-3	TRBV4-2	17	.	CASSQEKAGGPTDTQYF
TRBJ2-1	TRBV19	17	.	CASSIGGGAQRGNEQFF
TRBJ2-5	TRBV2	15	.	CATFISGSGQETQYF
TRBJ1-4	TRBV24-1	17	.	CATSDPKTGGLNEKLFF
TRBJ2-1	TRBV19	15	.	CASSISGGRYNEQFF
TRBJ2-6	TRBV21-1	14	.	CARTTGTGANVLTF
TRBJ2-7	TRBV12-5	16	.	CASGLVLGGSSTEQYF
TRBJ2-3	TRBV2	14	.	CASSVEGSADTQYF
TRBJ2-2	TRBV7-2	14	.	CASSLLAGAGELFF
TRBJ2-5	TRBV9	15	once	CASSVGLANQETQYF
TRBJ2-7	TRBV5-4	16	.	CASSSEGGGLPYEQYF
TRBJ2-1	TRBV2	15	.	CAGSSGPGAVGEQFF
TRBJ2-2	TRBV9	15	.	CASSVVAGNTGELFF
TRBJ1-1	TRBV5-1	14	.	CASMGGVGNTEAFF
TRBJ1-4	TRBV30	13	.	CAWSVGGNEKLFF
TRBJ2-7	TRBV29-1	11	.	CSVLTGREQYF
TRBJ1-2	TRBV28	15	.	CASSFGTGARYGYTF
TRBJ2-5	TRBV5-4	14	.	CASSLERAQETQYF
TRBJ2-5	TRBV19	13	few	CASSTTGTETQYF
TRBJ2-1	TRBV20-1	10	.	CSARADEQFF
TRBJ2-1	TRBV7-9	15	.	CASSFRTGSYNEQFF
TRBJ2-5	TRBV11-2	15	.	CASSLSGGYQETQYF
TRBJ2-1	TRBV18	18	few	CASSLRTSGGTSYNEQFF
TRBJ2-2	TRBV24-1	18	few	CATSDPLAGGGNTGELFF
TRBJ2-7	TRBV6-1	16	.	CASSEAGVTASYEQYF
TRBJ1-1	TRBV19	15	.	CASSRQGSGNTEAFF
TRBJ2-1	TRBV28	13	.	CASSLKLANEQFF